The rows below give T cell receptor beta chains drawn from one sample of a study of blood T cell repertoires in COVID-19. TCRdb's table, derived via immunoSEQ multiplex PCR, lists solely in-frame clones and lacks some. This table holds a few hundred thousand clones, approximately 89% found once. Specimen: peripheral blood. The receptors were gathered from a woman aged 55-70 years with acute or convalescent COVID-19. Both conserved end residues are part of each CDR3. D genes are given only for firm matches. Clone size, where shown, is once, few, many, or a class for clones that have expanded.

d_call	v_call	j_call	clone_size	cdr3_aa	cdr3_nt
TRBD1	TRBV11-2	TRBJ2-7	few	CASSLYPGGHEQYF	TGTGCCAGCAGCTTATACCCAGGGGGACACGAGCAGTACTTC
NA	TRBV28	TRBJ2-7	NA	CASSQSQDGAYEQYF	TGTGCCAGCAGCCAATCCCAGGACGGGGCCTACGAGCAGTACTTC
TRBD1	TRBV9	TRBJ1-2	NA	CASSVAWGQGAQSYTF	TGTGCCAGCAGCGTAGCTTGGGGACAGGGGGCGCAGAGCTACACCTTC
NA	TRBV7-2	TRBJ1-2	few	CASSLGGQGVGYGYTF	TGTGCCAGCAGCTTAGGGGGCCAAGGGGTAGGCTATGGCTACACCTTC
NA	TRBV12-3/TRBV12-4	TRBJ1-2	NA	CASSLGGRGYTF	TGTGCCAGCAGTTTAGGAGGGCGCGGCTACACCTTC
NA	TRBV3-1/TRBV3-2	TRBJ2-7	NA	CASSQGDYSYEQYF	TGTGCCAGCAGCCAGGGAGATTACTCCTACGAGCAGTACTTC
NA	TRBV27	TRBJ1-2	NA	CASKAPEAAYGYTF	TGTGCCAGTAAAGCCCCAGAGGCGGCCTATGGCTACACCTTC
TRBD1	TRBV7-2	TRBJ1-1	NA	CASRYRGRDTEAFF	TGTGCCAGCAGATACAGGGGGCGGGACACTGAAGCTTTCTTT
NA	TRBV2	TRBJ2-2	NA	CASSGVPGPTGELFF	TGTGCCAGCAGTGGGGTCCCAGGTCCCACCGGGGAGCTGTTTTTT
NA	TRBV6-2/TRBV6-3	TRBJ2-3	once	CASSYGGGEDTQYF	TGTGCCAGCAGTTATGGCGGGGGCGAAGATACGCAGTATTTT
NA	TRBV12-3/TRBV12-4	TRBJ1-4	once	CASSQTVKKLFF	TGTGCCAGCAGTCAGACAGTTAAAAAACTGTTTTTT
TRBD1	TRBV4-3	TRBJ2-7	NA	CASSQRTGVYEQYF	TGCGCCAGCAGCCAGAGAACAGGGGTCTACGAGCAGTACTTC